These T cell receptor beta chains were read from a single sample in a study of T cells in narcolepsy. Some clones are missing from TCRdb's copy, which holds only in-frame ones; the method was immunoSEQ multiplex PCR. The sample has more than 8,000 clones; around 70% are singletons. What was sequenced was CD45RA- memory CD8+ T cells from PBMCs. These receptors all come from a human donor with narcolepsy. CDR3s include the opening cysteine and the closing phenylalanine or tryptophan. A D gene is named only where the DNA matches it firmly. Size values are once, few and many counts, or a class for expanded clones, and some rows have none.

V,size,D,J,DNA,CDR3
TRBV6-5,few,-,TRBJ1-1,TGTGCCAGCAGTCGTATCACAGGGTTCCCAACTGAAGCTTTCTTT,CASSRITGFPTEAFF
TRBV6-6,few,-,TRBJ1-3,TGTGCCAGCAGTTACTTTCAGCCTTCCTCTGGAAACACCATATATTTT,CASSYFQPSSGNTIYF
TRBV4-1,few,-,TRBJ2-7,TGCGCCAGCAGCCAATCTACCACTTCTCTGCCTTTTTACAACTACGAGCAGTACTTC,CASSQSTTSLPFYNYEQYF
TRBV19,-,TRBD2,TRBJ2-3,TGTGCCAGTAGTCCCCTGGGGGGGGTCACAGATACGCAGTATTTT,CASSPLGGVTDTQYF
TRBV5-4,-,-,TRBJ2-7,TGTGCCAGCAGCTTTGCGGGGAGCTACGAGCAGTACTTC,CASSFAGSYEQYF
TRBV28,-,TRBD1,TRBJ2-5,TGTGCCAGCAGTTTACCAGGGGGACAAGAGACCCAGTACTTC,CASSLPGGQETQYF
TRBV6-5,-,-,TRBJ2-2,TGTGCCAGCAGTTACTCGTGGGGGGAGACCACCGGGGAGCTGTTTTTT,CASSYSWGETTGELFF
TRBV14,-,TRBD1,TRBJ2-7,TGTGCCAGCAGCCATTTGGGACAGACCTACGAGCAGTACTTC,CASSHLGQTYEQYF
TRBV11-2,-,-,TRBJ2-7,TGTGCCAGCAGCGACAGTCCCTACGAGCAGTACTTC,CASSDSPYEQYF
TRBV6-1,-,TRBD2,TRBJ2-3,TGTGCCAGCAGTGAAGCGGCGGGAGGCAACACAGATACGCAGTATTTT,CASSEAAGGNTDTQYF
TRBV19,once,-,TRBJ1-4,TGTGCCAGTAGTCCGACAACTAATGAAAAACTGTTTTTT,CASSPTTNEKLFF
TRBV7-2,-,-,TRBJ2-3,TGTGCCAGCAGCTTAGACGGCCTTGGGCAGTATTTT,CASSLDGLGQYF
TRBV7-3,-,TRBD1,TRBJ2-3,TGTGCCAGTTCCGGGACAGGAAACACAGATACGCAGTATTTT,CASSGTGNTDTQYF
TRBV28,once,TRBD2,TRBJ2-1,TGTGCCAGCAGTTTATCCGTAATCGGCGGGAGTTACAATGAGCAGTTCTTC,CASSLSVIGGSYNEQFF
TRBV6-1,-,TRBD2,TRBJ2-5,TGTGCCAGCAGTGGCAGATGGACTAGCGGGTCGGAGACCCAGTACTTC,CASSGRWTSGSETQYF
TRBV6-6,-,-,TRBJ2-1,TGTGCCAGCAGTTGGACAGTCTACAATGAGCAGTTCTTC,CASSWTVYNEQFF
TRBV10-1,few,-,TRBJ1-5,TGCGCCAGCAAGGGGGATAGCAATCAGCCCCAGCATTTT,CASKGDSNQPQHF
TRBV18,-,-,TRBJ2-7,TGTGCCAGCTCACCACCGGTCAGAGCCTACGAGCAGTACTTC,CASSPPVRAYEQYF
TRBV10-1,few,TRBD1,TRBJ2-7,TGCGCCAGCAAGGGACAGGGTTACGAGCAGTACTTC,CASKGQGYEQYF
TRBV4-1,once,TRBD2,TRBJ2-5,TGCGCCAGCAGCCAAGTGGGGGGGTCCGAGACCCAGTACTTC,CASSQVGGSETQYF
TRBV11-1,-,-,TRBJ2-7,TGTGCCAGCAGCCTCCCCCGTGGGCTGAGCTCCTACGAGCAGTACTTC,CASSLPRGLSSYEQYF
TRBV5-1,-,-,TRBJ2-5,TGCGCCAGCAGCTTGGCGAGCGGTAGCCAAGAGACCCAGTACTTC,CASSLASGSQETQYF
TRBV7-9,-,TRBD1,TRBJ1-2,TGTGCCAGCAGCCTAGGGGACAGATATGGCTACACCTTC,CASSLGDRYGYTF
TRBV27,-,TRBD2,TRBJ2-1,TGTGCCAGCAGTCTGGGGTTGGGACTAGCGGGAGAAGTCGATGAGCAGTTCTTC,CASSLGLGLAGEVDEQFF
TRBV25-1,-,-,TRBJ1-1,TGTGCCAGCTCTTTGGGGACAGAAGCTTTCTTT,CASSLGTEAFF
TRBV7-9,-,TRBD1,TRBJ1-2,TGTGCCAGCAGCTCCGGGACAGCCTATGGCTACACCTTC,CASSSGTAYGYTF
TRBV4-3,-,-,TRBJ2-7,TGCGCCAGCAGCCAAGACGTCCCAGGAGCCTCCTACGAGCAGTACTTC,CASSQDVPGASYEQYF
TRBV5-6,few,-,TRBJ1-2,TGTGCCAGCAGCTTGTGGGAGGGAACCGATGGCTACACCTTC,CASSLWEGTDGYTF
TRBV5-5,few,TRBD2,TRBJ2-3,TGTGCCAGCAGCTTCCAGCGGGAGGTCGCAGATACGCAGTATTTT,CASSFQREVADTQYF
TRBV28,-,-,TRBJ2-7,TGTGCCAGCGCCCCCTTGAGGGGGGGATTCGCCTACGAGCAGTACTTC,CASAPLRGGFAYEQYF
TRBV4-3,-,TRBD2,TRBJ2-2,TGCGCCAGCAGCCTCTGGACTAGCGCCGGGGAGCTGTTTTTT,CASSLWTSAGELFF
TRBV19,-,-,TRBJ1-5,TGTGCCAGTAGTATAGGGACAAGGAGTGGTCAGCCCCAGCATTTT,CASSIGTRSGQPQHF
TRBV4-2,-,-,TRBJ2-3,TGTGCCAGCAGCCAAGAGGGTGGGGGCGGGCCAGATACGCAGTATTTT,CASSQEGGGGPDTQYF
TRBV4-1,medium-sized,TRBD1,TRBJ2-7,TGCGCCAGCAGCCACGGGACAGGGCTCCTCTACGAGCAGTACTTC,CASSHGTGLLYEQYF
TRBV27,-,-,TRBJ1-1,TGTGCCAGCAGTACCCGCGGGGGCTGGGACACTGAAGCTTTCTTT,CASSTRGGWDTEAFF
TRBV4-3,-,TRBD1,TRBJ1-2,TGCGCCAGCAGCCAGGGATTCGGACAGGGTAGCGGCTACACCTTC,CASSQGFGQGSGYTF
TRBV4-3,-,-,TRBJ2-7,TGCGCCAGCAGCCAATGGACCAGCTCCTACGAGCAGTACTTC,CASSQWTSSYEQYF
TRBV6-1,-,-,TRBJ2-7,TGTGCCAGCAGTGAAAGTGGGCTAGCTGGCATCGAGCAGTACTTC,CASSESGLAGIEQYF
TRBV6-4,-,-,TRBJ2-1,TGTGCCAGCAGTGACTCTGAAGGGGGGAATGAGCAGTTCTTC,CASSDSEGGNEQFF
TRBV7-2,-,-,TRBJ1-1,TGTGCCAGCAGCTTAGATTTTGGGGGGTTGAACACTGAAGCTTTCTTT,CASSLDFGGLNTEAFF
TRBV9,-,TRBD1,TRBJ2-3,TGTGCCAGCAGCGTGGACGGACAGGGGGTCCTGGATACGCAGTATTTT,CASSVDGQGVLDTQYF
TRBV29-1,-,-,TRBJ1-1,TGCAGCGTCCCCACTTCTATCGAGAACACTGAAGCTTTCTTT,CSVPTSIENTEAFF
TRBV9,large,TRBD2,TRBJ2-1,TGTGCCAGCAGCCGGGGCTGGGGGGGCAATGAGCAGTTCTTC,CASSRGWGGNEQFF
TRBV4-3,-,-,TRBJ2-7,TGCGCCAGCAGCCCCGGAGGCGGTACTAACTCCTACGAGCAGTACTTC,CASSPGGGTNSYEQYF
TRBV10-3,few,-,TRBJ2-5,TGTGCCATCAGGGGGGAAGGTAGCGGCGGGTACCAAGAGACCCAGTACTTC,CAIRGEGSGGYQETQYF
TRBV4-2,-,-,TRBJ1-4,TGTGCCAGCAGCCAAGTCGGGGAAACGGGTGAAAAACTGTTTTTT,CASSQVGETGEKLFF
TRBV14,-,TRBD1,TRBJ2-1,TGTGCCAGCAGCCTAGGGACAGGGTCATTTGAGCAGTTCTTC,CASSLGTGSFEQFF
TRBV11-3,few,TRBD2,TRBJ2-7,TGTGCCAGCAGCCGAACGGGACAGGCCAACAGGGGACTAGCGAGCTACGAGCAGTACTTC,CASSRTGQANRGLASYEQYF
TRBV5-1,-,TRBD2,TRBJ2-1,TGCGCCAGCAGCGAATTACCGGGACTAGCGCCTATAAGGGGCTCCTACAATGAGCAGTTCTTC,CASSELPGLAPIRGSYNEQFF
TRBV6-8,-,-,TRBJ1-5,TGTGCCAGCGTGGAGAGGGATAATCAGCCCCAGCATTTT,CASVERDNQPQHF
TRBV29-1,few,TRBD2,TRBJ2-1,TGCAGCGGGGGACTAGCGGGGGCCAATGAGCAGTTCTTC,CSGGLAGANEQFF
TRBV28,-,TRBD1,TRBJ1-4,TGTGCCAGCAGTATACAGGGGGCCTGGGAAAAACTGTTTTTT,CASSIQGAWEKLFF
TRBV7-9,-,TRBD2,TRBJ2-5,TGTGCCAGCAGCTTAGGGCTAGCGGGGTCAGAGACCCAGTACTTC,CASSLGLAGSETQYF
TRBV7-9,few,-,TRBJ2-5,TGTGCCAGCATCCCTACCTTAAGGCTTCAAGAGACCCAGTACTTC,CASIPTLRLQETQYF
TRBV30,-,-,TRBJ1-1,TGTGCCTGGAGCATCGCCTCTGAAGCTTTCTTT,CAWSIASEAFF